These T cell receptor beta chains were read from a single sample in a study of T cell responses to AZD1222 COVID-19 vaccine. Libraries were prepared by immunoSEQ multiplex PCR; TCRdb keeps only in-frame clonotypes and omits some of them. The sample lists over 100,000 clones, approximately 92% occurring once. The input for sequencing was peripheral blood, taken on day 0 of AZD1222 vaccination. The receptors come from an adult in good health. Both conserved end residues are part of each CDR3. The D gene is left open where the match is weak. Some rows have no size entry. The others give once, few or many, or a class for an expanded clone.

>TRBD2|.|TRBJ2-3|TRBV7-3
TGTGCCAGCAGCTTAACCCCCTGGGGAGGGCACAGCACAGATACGCAGTATTTT
CASSLTPWGGHSTDTQYF
>.|.|TRBJ2-7|TRBV5-1
TGCGCCAGCAGCGTCAGATACGAGCAGTACTTC
CASSVRYEQYF
>TRBD1|.|TRBJ2-7|TRBV28
TGTGCCAGCAGTCCGGCGACAGGGGCCTACGAGCAGTACTTC
CASSPATGAYEQYF
>.|.|TRBJ2-4|TRBV7-9
TGTGCCAGCAGCCCGCCCCCAACAGGGAGCGGCATTCAGTACTTC
CASSPPPTGSGIQYF
>TRBD1|.|TRBJ2-7|TRBV7-8
TGTGCCAGCAGCTTACCACAGGGGACCGAGCAGTACTTC
CASSLPQGTEQYF
>.|.|TRBJ2-1|TRBV5-1
TGCGCCAGCAGCTGGGGGCGCAGCTACAATGAGCAGTTCTTC
CASSWGRSYNEQFF
>.|.|TRBJ1-5|TRBV19
TGTGCCAGTAGTAGGAACAGGGTCGGTGGCAATCAGCCCCAGCATTTT
CASSRNRVGGNQPQHF
>TRBD1|.|TRBJ2-4|TRBV3-1/TRBV3-2
TGTGCCAGCAGCCTCCGGACAGGGATTGGGGTCCTAGCCAAAAACATTCAGTACTTC
CASSLRTGIGVLAKNIQYF
>.|.|TRBJ1-2|TRBV6-5
TGTGCCAGCAGTTACTCAGGGCGGGCTCAAGACGGCTACACCTTC
CASSYSGRAQDGYTF
>.|.|TRBJ2-6|TRBV7-9
TGTGCCAGCAGCCCCATCACCTCGGGCCCTGGGGCCAACGTCCTGACTTTC
CASSPITSGPGANVLTF
>.|.|TRBJ1-5|TRBV19
TGTGCCAGTAGGCCGCGGGGGGCCTGGCAGCCCCAGCATTTT
CASRPRGAWQPQHF
>.|.|TRBJ2-7|TRBV28
TGTGCCAGCAGTTCACTCCGACGGGGGAGCTACGAGCAGTACTTC
CASSSLRRGSYEQYF
>.|.|TRBJ2-2|TRBV2
TGTGCCAGCAGAGAAGGGATGCGCGATAACGGGGAGCTGTTTTTT
CASREGMRDNGELFF
>.|.|TRBJ2-3|TRBV7-3
TGTGCCAGCAGCTTAGCGGGGCCGACAGATACGCAGTATTTT
CASSLAGPTDTQYF
>.|.|TRBJ1-6|TRBV2
TGTGCCAGCAGTACAGGGAGTGTCTCACCCCTCCACTTT
CASSTGSVSPLHF
>TRBD1|.|TRBJ1-2|TRBV30
TGTGCCTGGAGTGTAGGAGACAGGGAGAACTATGGCTACACCTTC
CAWSVGDRENYGYTF
>.|.|TRBJ2-3|TRBV7-9
TGTGCCAGCAGCTCCCCCTTGGTGGATACGCAGTATTTT
CASSSPLVDTQYF
>.|.|TRBJ1-4|TRBV3-1/TRBV3-2
TGTGCCAGCAGCCAAGAGGGCAGGGCTGAAAAACTGTTTTTT
CASSQEGRAEKLFF
>.|.|TRBJ1-5|TRBV4-1
TGCGCCAGCAGCCAATTGGGCCCCCCGGTAGGGCAGCCCCAGCATTTT
CASSQLGPPVGQPQHF
>.|.|TRBJ2-1|TRBV19
TGTGCCAGTAGGGGTCTCGACTCCCAAGGGGGCTCCTACAATGAGCAGTTCTTC
CASRGLDSQGGSYNEQFF
>.|.|TRBJ2-1|TRBV4-3
TGCGCCAGCAGCCAAGATACGTGGGGGGGCCGTAATGAGCAGTTCTTC
CASSQDTWGGRNEQFF
>TRBD1|.|TRBJ1-2|TRBV5-1
TGCGCCAGCAGCTCCCGGGACAGGGGACTTGACGGCTACACCTTC
CASSSRDRGLDGYTF
>TRBD2|.|TRBJ2-1|TRBV14
TGTGCCAGCAGCCAAGGCCTAGCGGGGGGGCCCTCGCAGTTCTTC
CASSQGLAGGPSQFF
>.|.|TRBJ1-1|TRBV28
TGTGCCAGCAGGGCCACCCCAGGGGCTATGAACACTGAAGCTTTCTTT
CASRATPGAMNTEAFF
>.|once|TRBJ2-1|TRBV7-2
TGTGCCAGCAGCTTAGTTGGTGAGCAGTTCTTC
CASSLVGEQFF
>.|.|TRBJ2-7|TRBV18
TGTGCCAGCTCACTAACTCGCGGTTCCTACGAGCAGTACTTC
CASSLTRGSYEQYF
>.|.|TRBJ2-7|TRBV18
TGTGCCAGCTCACCGGTCGGGAACTACGAGCAGTACTTC
CASSPVGNYEQYF
>.|.|TRBJ1-2|TRBV7-2
TGTGCCAGCAGCTTATACGGCTATGGCTACACCTTC
CASSLYGYGYTF
>.|.|TRBJ1-2|TRBV11-2
TGTGCCAGCAGCTTAGTAGGGCCCAGTCACTATGGCTACACCTTC
CASSLVGPSHYGYTF
>.|.|TRBJ1-5|TRBV7-8
TGTGCCAGCAGCTCCTCCCGCCGGGGCCTCAGGCAGCCCCAGCATTTT
CASSSSRRGLRQPQHF
>.|.|TRBJ2-3|TRBV7-2
TGTGCCAGCAGCCTGCTAGGGGGGGACCTCACAGATACGCAGTATTTT
CASSLLGGDLTDTQYF
>.|.|TRBJ2-5|TRBV5-1
TGCGCCAGCAGCGTAGGGTGGGCACAAGAGACCCAGTACTTC
CASSVGWAQETQYF
>.|.|TRBJ2-3|TRBV7-6
TGTGCCAGCAGCTTAAGTGATACGCAGTATTTT
CASSLSDTQYF